The rows below give T cell receptor beta chains drawn from one sample of a study of CD8+CD57+ T cells in acquired aplastic anemia. TCRdb re-called the reads with MiXCR, one entry per CDR3 protein. The sample gives some 290,000 distinct CDR3 sequences, 55% to 65% of which show up once; 8% is in the top ten. The sequenced sample consisted of sorted CD4+, CD8+, or CD8+CD57+ T cells (not recorded which) from PBMCs. The receptors come from a human donor with severe aplastic anemia or a healthy control (not recorded which). Both conserved end residues are part of each CDR3.

TRBJ1-3 | 14 | TRBV5-1 | CASSDQNSGNTIYF
TRBJ2-1 | 15 | TRBV6-6 | CASNYNPLRGEEQFF
TRBJ2-7 | 14 | TRBV7-2 | CASTSGYSSYEQYF
TRBJ2-7 | 14 | TRBV5-1 | CASSPGQGAHEQYF
TRBJ1-1 | 14 | TRBV5-1 | CASSLRTLNTEAFF
TRBJ2-5 | 17 | TRBV7-9 | CASSLAGRQLLQETQYF
TRBJ1-5 | 15 | TRBV2 | CASILIQGSDQPQHF
TRBJ2-1 | 9 | TRBV29-1 | CSVDNEQFF
TRBJ2-7 | 19 | TRBV7-9 | CASSQEGGRPQKRSYEQYF
TRBJ2-7 | 14 | TRBV5-6 | CASSLQTGVSEQYF
TRBJ2-6 | 13 | TRBV29-1 | CSVGGDGANVLTF
TRBJ2-3 | 16 | TRBV15 | CATSSVAGVRTDTQYF
TRBJ2-7 | 18 | TRBV5-1 | CASSSGGLAGTGVYEQYF
TRBJ2-1 | 15 | TRBV4-1 | CASSQVVTALSEQFF
TRBJ1-4 | 14 | TRBV10-2 | CASSRTGTHEKLFF
TRBJ2-3 | 14 | TRBV15 | CATGGRGGTDTQYF
TRBJ2-5 | 15 | TRBV5-6 | CASSLLAGGRETQYF
TRBJ2-3 | 15 | TRBV20-1 | CSASPKRKVTDTQYF
TRBJ2-5 | 15 | TRBV7-6 | CASSLAVRLQETQYF
TRBJ1-1 | 15 | TRBV6-5 | CASSIGVPANTEAFF
TRBJ1-1 | 16 | TRBV29-1 | CSVPWPPGGANTEAFF
TRBJ1-2 | 12 | TRBV6-5 | CASSDRNYGYTF
TRBJ1-5 | 13 | TRBV20-1 | CSARVRENQPQHF
TRBJ2-7 | 13 | TRBV7-6 | CASSFTGKGEQYF
TRBJ2-3 | 14 | TRBV24-1 | CATSVGTSSDTQYF
TRBJ1-1 | 16 | TRBV30 | CAWSEYGTVKNTEAFF
TRBJ2-2 | 14 | TRBV6-5 | CASSWDRVAGELFF
TRBJ2-7 | 14 | TRBV20-1 | CSATTFRDRGEQYF
TRBJ1-5 | 13 | TRBV2 | CASSVLGNQPQHF
TRBJ2-1 | 15 | TRBV7-8 | CASSFPGLGHNEQFF
TRBJ1-2 | 14 | TRBV10-3 | CAISERGDNYGYTF
- | 11 | TRBV20-1 | CSARDTETQYF
TRBJ2-7 | 14 | TRBV20-1 | CSATWTSGNYEQYF
TRBJ2-5 | 14 | TRBV7-8 | CASSLRTNQETQYF
TRBJ2-7 | 16 | TRBV5-1 | CASSLEGWSGSYEQYF
TRBJ1-6 | 14 | TRBV4-1 | CASSQAQGKSPLHF
TRBJ1-4 | 14 | TRBV7-2 | CASSYQPTDEKLFF
TRBJ1-1 | 16 | TRBV6-5 | CASSYLLGQGNTEAFF
TRBJ2-3 | 14 | TRBV12-3/TRBV12-4 | CASSLQGAFDTQYF
TRBJ1-2 | 17 | TRBV4-3 | CASSQDHHGGQGNGYTF
TRBJ1-2 | 14 | TRBV27 | CASSFQQGPYGYTF
TRBJ1-5 | 14 | TRBV12-5 | CASGLLGGSQPQHF
TRBJ1-6 | 17 | TRBV14 | CVSSQDLTGRADSPLHF
TRBJ1-2 | 14 | TRBV4-3 | CASSSRAQGYGYTF
TRBJ2-7 | 18 | TRBV7-2 | CASSFRPFSGSFGYEQYF
TRBJ1-2 | 15 | TRBV7-2 | CASSLGLTGGRGYTF
TRBJ2-5 | 14 | TRBV2 | CASSPRGQTLTQYF
TRBJ1-3 | 16 | TRBV7-2 | CASGLRVTVGEGTIYF
TRBJ2-4 | 19 | TRBV20-1 | CSAASQLAGGSRITNIQYF
TRBJ2-5 | 16 | TRBV7-2 | CASSLVLAGLGETQYF
TRBJ2-7 | 15 | TRBV7-2 | CASSLGGGGSYEQYF
TRBJ1-1 | 14 | TRBV11-2 | CASSLYWVITEAFF
TRBJ2-7 | 15 | TRBV3-2 | CASSQNRVGSYEQYF
TRBJ2-3 | 16 | TRBV19 | CASSIWGTGNTDTQYF
TRBJ2-3 | 12 | TRBV2 | CASSEPAGTQYF